The 28 T cell receptor beta chains listed next were all sequenced from one sample in a study of T cells in Graves' hyperthyroidism and ophthalmopathy. Amplification of TCR beta CDR3 regions was performed using RNA transcripts as template. In the first-round RT-PCR of the TCR CDR3, the HTBI primer set was used. TCRdb passed the multiplex PCR reads through MiXCR, listing each CDR3 protein once. The sample holds 450,000 to 650,000 distinct CDR3 sequences; less than 25% are singletons and the top ten take about 30%. Source material: blood. The receptor set was obtained from a man younger than 35 with Graves' hyperthyroidism.

The V and J genes are TRBV19 and TRBJ1-1, with D possibly TRBD1 on 6 matching bases. The germline V gene encodes CDR1 LNHDA and CDR2 SQIVND (reference sequence). This CDR3 is built from 15 residues. Trimming shortened V by 4 bases and J by 0 bases, and 12 bases separated the two germline ends. The CDR3 is CASSKGEIMNTEAFF. CDR3 nucleotide sequence: TGTGCCAGTAGTAAGGGGGAGATTATGAACACTGAAGCTTTCTTT.

This clonotype was counted ten times or more. This chain connects TRBV6-1 to TRBJ1-1; D is undetermined. This CDR3 comprises 13 residues. The germline CDR1 and CDR2 sequences are MNHNS and SASEGT. V dropped 2 bases and J dropped 1 base, with 5 bases sitting between them. The CDR3 nucleotides are TGTGCCAGCAGTGAAACGGGGAACACTGAAGCTTTCTTT. Translation gives CASSETGNTEAFF.

The genes are TRBV29-1 and TRBJ2-5; 10 positions match TRBD2. V lost 4 bases, J lost 5 bases, and 13 bases stayed unmatched. Germline values: CDR1 SQVTM, CDR2 ANQGSEA. The CDR3 is made up of 16 amino acids. The CDR3 reads CSVALQAGGPSETQYF. DNA for the CDR3: TGCAGCGTTGCTTTACAAGCGGGAGGGCCCTCGGAGACCCAGTACTTC.

Here the CDR3 reads CASTGARSEQYF. Written as DNA, the CDR3 is TGTGCCAGCACGGGGGCCAGAAGCGAGCAGTACTTC. The chain links TRBV28 to TRBJ2-7; possibly TRBD1 or TRBD2 for D (6 bases each). Trimming took 7 bases from V and 6 from J, leaving 13 bases between them. There are 12 residues in the CDR3. Germline V gene lookup returns CDR1 MDHEN and CDR2 SYDVKM.

The gene calls are TRBV28 and TRBJ2-7, with D uncertain. This CDR3 comprises 14 residues. Trimming removed 6 bases from V and 1 base from J, with 13 bases in between. Germline V lookup: CDR1 MDHEN, CDR2 SYDVKM. The DNA for the CDR3 is TGTGCCAGCAGCTCTCCCCTAGTATCCTACGAGCAGTACTTC. Residues: CASSSPLVSYEQYF.

This clonotype was seen only a few times. V gene TRBV6-1 combines with J gene TRBJ2-5; D might be TRBD2 (5 bases). The CDR3 length is 13 residues. Germline V gene sequence: CDR1 MNHNS, CDR2 SASEGT. Deletions cut 4 bases from V and 4 bases from J, with 10 bases between. Here the CDR3 reads CASSVEGGETQYF. The CDR3, as DNA: TGTGCCAGCAGTGTCGAGGGCGGAGAGACCCAGTACTTC.

This clonotype was observed a handful of times. The chain is built from TRBV11-1 and TRBJ2-2, with D hard to call. In germline, CDR1 is SGHAT, CDR2 FQDESV (reference sequence). V was shortened by 3 bases and J by 5 bases, with 7 bases between the two germline ends. The CDR3 runs 13 residues. In DNA form, the CDR3 reads TGTGCCAGCAGCTTTTCTCCGACCGGGGAGCTGTTTTTT. It codes for CASSFSPTGELFF.

This clonotype was counted many times. The chain is built from TRBV25-1 and TRBJ1-2; the D is unclear. Germline CDR1 is MGHDK and CDR2 is SYGVNS. V was clipped by 5 bases and J by 7 bases, with 14 bases between them. This CDR3 spans 13 amino acids. CDR3 residues: CASSLPGEAGYTF. In nucleotides, the CDR3 is TGTGCCAGCAGTCTTCCCGGGGAAGCTGGCTACACCTTC.

The J gene is TRBJ1-5, the V gene TRBV27, with TRBD1 identical over 8 bases. In germline, CDR1 is MNHEY, CDR2 SMNVEV (reference sequence). The CDR3 covers 15 residues. The V segment lost 5 bases and the J segment 8 bases; nucleotides outside the gene matches: 11. The CDR3 loop reads CASSNTGGVSKPQHF. CDR3 nucleotides: TGTGCCAGCAGTAATACAGGGGGAGTAAGTAAGCCCCAGCATTTT.

This clonotype was seen repeatedly, ten times or more. The rearrangement joins TRBV28 to TRBJ2-2, with D perhaps TRBD1 or TRBD2 (5 bases each). CDR3 length: 15 amino acids. The V end lost 0 bases, the J end lost 5 bases, and 10 bases lay between the germline ends. The germline V gene has CDR1 MDHEN and CDR2 SYDVKM. CDR3 in DNA: TGTGCCAGCAGTTTATGGGGGACGGAGACCGGGGAGCTGTTTTTT. It yields the protein CASSLWGTETGELFF.

V is TRBV9 and J is TRBJ2-7, with D unclear. The germline gives CDR1 SGDLS, CDR2 YYNGEE. The CDR3 is 11 amino acids. Here the CDR3 reads CRLGGFGEQYF. CDR3 nucleotides: TGTCGCTTGGGTGGTTTTGGCGAGCAGTACTTC.

This clonotype was detected ten times or more. The chain uses TRBV6-5 and TRBJ2-5; D not certain. The CDR3 contains 12 residues. Trimming took off 5 bases at V and 8 bases at J, with 12 bases between the two ends. From germline, CDR1 is MNHEY and CDR2 SVGAGI. The CDR3 sequence is CASSHPQGTQYF. The CDR3 nucleotides are TGTGCCAGCAGTCACCCCCAAGGAACCCAGTACTTC.

There are a few counts of this clonotype. This chain joins TRBV6-2 or TRBV6-3 and TRBJ2-5, with D tentatively TRBD1 (5 bases). This CDR3 has 13 amino acids. Trimming left V 6 bases short and J 5 bases short, with 13 bases between. From germline, CDR1 is MNHEY and CDR2 SVGEGT. CDR3 protein: CASRDINLETQYF. In DNA form, the CDR3 reads TGTGCCAGCAGGGACATTAACCTGGAGACCCAGTACTTC.

This clonotype has at least ten counts. The chain links TRBV7-8 to TRBJ2-2; TRBD2 agrees at 10 bases. This CDR3 contains 17 residues. The V gene end was trimmed by 4 bases and the J gene end by 2 bases; junction bases not matched to a gene: 7. CDR1 SGHVS and CDR2 FQNEAQ come from the germline V gene. The CDR3 sequence is CASSSQTSGLNTGELFF. The CDR3 bases are TGTGCCAGCAGCTCACAGACTAGCGGGTTAAACACCGGGGAGCTGTTTTTT. Full variable domain (rest looked up from reference TRBV7-8 and TRBJ2-2): GAGVSQSPRYKVAKRGQDVALRCDPISGHVSLFWYQQALGQGPEFLTYFQNEAQLDKSGLPSDRFFAERPEGSVSTLKIQRTQQEDSAVYLCASSSQTSGLNTGELFFGEGSRLTVL.

This clonotype was recorded many times. The rearrangement links TRBV9 to TRBJ1-6; 8 bases are a match to TRBD1. This CDR3 contains 15 residues. Germline V gives CDR1 SGDLS, CDR2 YYNGEE. V lost 1 base to trimming and J lost 7 bases; unmatched junction nucleotides: 4. The CDR3 reads CASSVQGAANSPLHF. The CDR3, as DNA: TGTGCCAGCAGCGTACAGGGGGCGGCAAATTCACCCCTCCACTTT.

The chain couples TRBV19 to TRBJ2-4; TRBD2 matches 16 bases. This CDR3 has 20 residues. Germline V CDR1 and CDR2: LNHDA, SQIVND (reference sequence). After removal of 5 bases from V and 0 bases from J, the junction contained 10 bases not matched to a gene. Here the CDR3 reads CASSSHRGLAGGLAKNIQYF. The CDR3 nucleotides read TGTGCCAGTAGTTCCCATCGGGGACTAGCGGGAGGGCTAGCCAAAAACATTCAGTACTTC.

V usage is TRBV20-1 and J usage is TRBJ2-2; D may be TRBD1 (6 bases). V lost 0 bases and J lost 2, with 13 bases in between. The CDR3 totals 16 residues. Germline loops: CDR1 DFQATT, CDR2 SNEGSKA (reference sequence). CDR3 residues: CSARDLDRSNTGELFF. DNA for the CDR3: TGCAGTGCTAGAGACCTCGACAGGTCTAACACCGGGGAGCTGTTTTTT.

This clonotype was found many times. The J gene is TRBJ2-5, the V gene TRBV28; 9 bases map to TRBD2. The CDR3 sequence is 16 residues long. The germline V gene encodes CDR1 MDHEN and CDR2 SYDVKM. J was trimmed by 4 bases and V by 7 bases; bases with no gene match: 13. CDR3 DNA: TGTGCCAGCAAAACCCCGGGCGGGGGGGGACGAGAGACCCAGTACTTC. Protein sequence: CASKTPGGGGRETQYF.

This clonotype was seen only a few times. The chain is built from TRBV12-3 or TRBV12-4 and TRBJ2-5, with D perhaps TRBD1 or TRBD2 (5 bases each). V shed 5 bases and J shed 6 bases, with 13 bases lying between them. The CDR3 extends over 13 amino acids. The CDR3: CASSRAWGKTQYF. Here the CDR3 DNA reads TGTGCCAGCAGTCGGGCCTGGGGGAAGACCCAGTACTTC.

At least ten counts were recorded for this clonotype. The chain uses TRBV6-1 and TRBJ1-1; TRBD1 agrees at 9 bases. Trimming removed 5 bases from V and 5 bases from J; junction bases left unmatched: 12. Germline-derived CDR1 and CDR2 are MNHNS and SASEGT. The CDR3 is 16 residues long. The CDR3 DNA follows: TGTGCCAGCAGTCCCTACTTCGACAGGGGGGGGACTGAAGCTTTCTTT. Translation: CASSPYFDRGGTEAFF.

Turning to this clonotype: At one end, the junction sequence differs from germline, possibly due to a read error. The chain employs TRBV24-1 and TRBJ1-2, with D unclear. CDR3 length: 13 amino acids. Germline V CDR1 and CDR2: KGHDR, SFDVKD. The CDR3 protein is CATSGTDNYGYTF. CDR3 DNA sequence: TGTGCCACGAGTGGAACAGATAACTATGGCTACACCTTC.

The table lists this clonotype with many counts. This chain joins TRBV9 and TRBJ1-2; D gene ambiguous. The CDR3 spans 14 residues. Per germline, CDR1 SGDLS and CDR2 YYNGEE. The V and J ends lost 3 bases and 5 bases respectively, with 14 bases between them. CDR3: CASSAPAVGYGYTF. The CDR3 nucleotides are TGTGCCAGCAGCGCCCCCGCCGTGGGGTATGGCTACACCTTC.

In its sample, this clonotype was seen many times. The chain combines TRBV28 with TRBJ2-7; the D gene is possibly TRBD1 (6 bases). The V gene's germline CDR1 is MDHEN and CDR2 SYDVKM. The CDR3 has 14 amino acids. Trimming took off 6 bases at V and 3 bases at J, with 15 bases between the two ends. CDR3 coding DNA: TGTGCCAGCAGGACACAGGGTGGGGTCTACGAGCAGTACTTC. It is translated as CASRTQGGVYEQYF. The whole variable domain, remainder taken from reference TRBV28 and TRBJ2-7, is DVKVTQSSRYLVKRTGEKVFLECVQDMDHENMFWYRQDPGLGLRLIYFSYDVKMKEKGDIPEGYSVSREKKERFSLILESASTNQTSMYLCASRTQGGVYEQYFGPGTRLTVT.

This clonotype came up many times. The V call is TRBV20-1, the J call TRBJ1-1, with D unclear. Germline CDR1 DFQATT, CDR2 SNEGSKA (reference sequence). V was clipped by 3 bases and J by 0 bases, with 8 bases between them. There are 13 residues in the CDR3. The CDR3 sequence: CSAREVMNTEAFF. The CDR3, as DNA: TGCAGTGCTAGGGAAGTTATGAACACTGAAGCTTTCTTT.

The table lists this clonotype with a few counts. This chain uses TRBV5-1 with TRBJ2-5, with D possibly TRBD2 on 5 matching bases. Germline V CDR1 and CDR2: SGHRS, YFSETQ. Trimming took 5 bases from V and 0 from J, leaving 8 bases between them. The CDR3 consists of 13 residues. CDR3 sequence (DNA): TGCGCCAGCAGTTGGGAGAACCAAGAGACCCAGTACTTC. Residues: CASSWENQETQYF.

This clonotype was counted ten times or more. One end of the junction is discordant with germline, which a read error may explain. The rearrangement joins TRBV12-3 or TRBV12-4 to TRBJ1-2, with unresolved D. This CDR3 is 14 amino acids long. The CDR3 sequence is CASSPPALFGYRYF. DNA of the CDR3: TGTGCCAGCAGTCCCCCAGCCCTTTTTGGATACCGATACTTC.

J is TRBJ1-1 and V is TRBV28, with unresolved D. Between the trimmed V and J ends, which lost 7 bases and 3 bases, there was a span of 18 bases. Germline CDR1 MDHEN, CDR2 SYDVKM. CDR3 length equals 15 residues. The CDR3 DNA is TGTGCCAGCATCTCTTGGGGAGATTGGGACACTGAAGCTTTCTTT. It specifies CASISWGDWDTEAFF.

This clonotype was recorded at least ten times. The J gene is TRBJ2-5, the V gene TRBV12-3 or TRBV12-4; TRBD1 might be the D (6 bases). Trimming took off 7 bases at V and 2 bases at J, with 17 bases between the two ends. The CDR3 sequence is 15 residues long. For the CDR3, the DNA is TGTGCCAGCACCCTCAATGCGAGGGGGCAAGAGACCCAGTACTTC. As protein: CASTLNARGQETQYF.